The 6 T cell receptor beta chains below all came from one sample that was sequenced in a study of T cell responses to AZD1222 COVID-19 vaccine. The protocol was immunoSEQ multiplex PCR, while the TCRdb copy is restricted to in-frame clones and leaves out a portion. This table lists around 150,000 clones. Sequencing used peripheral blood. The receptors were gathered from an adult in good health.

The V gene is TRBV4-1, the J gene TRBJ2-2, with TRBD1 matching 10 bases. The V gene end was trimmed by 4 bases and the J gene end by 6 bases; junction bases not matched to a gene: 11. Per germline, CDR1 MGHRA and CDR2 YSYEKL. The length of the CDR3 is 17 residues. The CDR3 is CASSRLPGTGVSGELFF. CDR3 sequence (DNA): TGCGCCAGCAGCCGCCTACCGGGGACAGGGGTGTCCGGGGAGCTGTTTTTT.

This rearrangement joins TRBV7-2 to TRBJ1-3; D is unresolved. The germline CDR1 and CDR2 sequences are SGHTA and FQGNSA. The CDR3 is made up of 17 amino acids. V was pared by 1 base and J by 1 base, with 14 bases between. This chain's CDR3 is CASSLGPGLSSGNTIYF. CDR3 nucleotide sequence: TGTGCCAGCAGCTTAGGTCCCGGTCTGAGTTCTGGAAACACCATATATTTT.

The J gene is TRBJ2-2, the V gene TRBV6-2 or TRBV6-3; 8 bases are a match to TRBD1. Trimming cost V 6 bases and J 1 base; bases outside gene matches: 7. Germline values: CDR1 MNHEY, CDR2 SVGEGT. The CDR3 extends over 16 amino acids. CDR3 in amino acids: CASSPLGQENTGELFF. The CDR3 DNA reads TGTGCCAGCAGCCCACTGGGACAGGAGAACACCGGGGAGCTGTTTTTT.

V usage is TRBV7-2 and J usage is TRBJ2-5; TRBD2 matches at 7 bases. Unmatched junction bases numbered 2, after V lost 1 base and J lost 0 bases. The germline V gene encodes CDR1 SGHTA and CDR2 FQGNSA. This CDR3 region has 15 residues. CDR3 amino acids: CASSLGSGDQETQYF. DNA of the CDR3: TGTGCCAGCAGCTTAGGGAGCGGGGACCAAGAGACCCAGTACTTC.

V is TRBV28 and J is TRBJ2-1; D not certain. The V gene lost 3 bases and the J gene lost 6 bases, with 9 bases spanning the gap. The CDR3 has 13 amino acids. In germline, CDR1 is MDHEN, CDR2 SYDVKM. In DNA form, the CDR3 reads TGTGCCAGCAGTTTTTTGGTCGGCAATGAGCAGTTCTTC. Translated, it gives CASSFLVGNEQFF.

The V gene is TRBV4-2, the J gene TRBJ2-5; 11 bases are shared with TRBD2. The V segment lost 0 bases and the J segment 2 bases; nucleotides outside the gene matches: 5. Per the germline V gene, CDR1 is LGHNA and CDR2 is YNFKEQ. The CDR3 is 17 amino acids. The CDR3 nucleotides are TGTGCCAGCAGCCAAGATGAGGTAGCGGGGGGGCAAGAGACCCAGTACTTC. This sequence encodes CASSQDEVAGGQETQYF.